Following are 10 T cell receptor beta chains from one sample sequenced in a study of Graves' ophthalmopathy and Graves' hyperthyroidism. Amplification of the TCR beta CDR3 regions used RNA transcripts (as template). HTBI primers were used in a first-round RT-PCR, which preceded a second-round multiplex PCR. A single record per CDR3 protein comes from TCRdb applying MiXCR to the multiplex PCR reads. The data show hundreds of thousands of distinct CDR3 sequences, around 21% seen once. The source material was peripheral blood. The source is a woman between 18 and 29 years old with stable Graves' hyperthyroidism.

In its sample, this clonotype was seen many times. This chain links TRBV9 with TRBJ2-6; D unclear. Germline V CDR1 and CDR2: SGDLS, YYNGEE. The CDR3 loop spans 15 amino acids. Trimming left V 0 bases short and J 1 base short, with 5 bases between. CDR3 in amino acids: CASSVDSSGANVLTF. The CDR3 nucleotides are TGTGCCAGCAGCGTAGACTCGTCTGGGGCCAACGTCCTGACTTTC. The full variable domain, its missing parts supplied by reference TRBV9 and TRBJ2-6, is DSGVTQTPKHLITATGQRVTLRCSPRSGDLSVYWYQQSLDQGLQFLIQYYNGEERAKGNILERFSAQQFPDLHSELNLSSLELGDSALYFCASSVDSSGANVLTFGAGSRLTVL.

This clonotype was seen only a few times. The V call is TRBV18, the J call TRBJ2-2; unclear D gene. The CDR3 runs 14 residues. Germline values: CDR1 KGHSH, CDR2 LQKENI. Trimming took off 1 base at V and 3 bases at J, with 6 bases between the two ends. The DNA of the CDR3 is TGTGCCAGCTCACCACGGACCGACACCGGGGAGCTGTTTTTT. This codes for CASSPRTDTGELFF. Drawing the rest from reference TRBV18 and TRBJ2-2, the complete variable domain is NAGVMQNPRHLVRRRGQEARLRCSPMKGHSHVYWYRQLPEEGLKFMVYLQKENIIDESGMPKERFSAEFPKEGPSILRIQQVVRGDSAAYFCASSPRTDTGELFFGEGSRLTVL.

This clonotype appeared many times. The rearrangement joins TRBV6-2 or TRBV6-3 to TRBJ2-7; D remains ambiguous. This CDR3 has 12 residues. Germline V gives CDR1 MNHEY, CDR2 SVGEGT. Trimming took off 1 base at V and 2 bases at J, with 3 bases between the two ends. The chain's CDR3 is CASSYYAYEQYF. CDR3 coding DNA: TGTGCCAGCAGTTACTACGCCTACGAGCAGTACTTC.

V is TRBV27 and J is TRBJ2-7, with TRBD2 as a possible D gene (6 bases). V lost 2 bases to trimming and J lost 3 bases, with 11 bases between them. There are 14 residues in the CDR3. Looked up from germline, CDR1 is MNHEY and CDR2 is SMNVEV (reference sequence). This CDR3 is CASSLGDGGYEQYF. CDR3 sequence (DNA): TGTGCCAGCAGTTTAGGGGACGGGGGCTACGAGCAGTACTTC.

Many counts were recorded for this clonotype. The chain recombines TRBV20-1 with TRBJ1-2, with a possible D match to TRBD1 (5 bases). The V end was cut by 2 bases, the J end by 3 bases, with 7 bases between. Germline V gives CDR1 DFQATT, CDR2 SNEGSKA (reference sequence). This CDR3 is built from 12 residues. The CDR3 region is CSARLQDYGYTF. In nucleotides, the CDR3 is TGCAGTGCTAGATTACAGGACTATGGCTACACCTTC.

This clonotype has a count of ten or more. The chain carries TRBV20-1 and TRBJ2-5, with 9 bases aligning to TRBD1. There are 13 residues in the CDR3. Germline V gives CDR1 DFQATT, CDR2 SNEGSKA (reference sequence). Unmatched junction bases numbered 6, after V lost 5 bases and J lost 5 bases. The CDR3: CSAPDRGGETQYF. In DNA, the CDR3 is TGCAGTGCTCCAGACAGGGGGGGGGAGACCCAGTACTTC.

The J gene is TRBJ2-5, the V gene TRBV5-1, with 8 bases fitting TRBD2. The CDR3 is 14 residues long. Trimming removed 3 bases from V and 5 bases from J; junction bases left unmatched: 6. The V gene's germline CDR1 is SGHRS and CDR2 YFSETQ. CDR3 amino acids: CASSSTSVSETQYF. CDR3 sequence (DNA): TGCGCCAGCAGCTCGACTAGCGTGTCGGAGACCCAGTACTTC.

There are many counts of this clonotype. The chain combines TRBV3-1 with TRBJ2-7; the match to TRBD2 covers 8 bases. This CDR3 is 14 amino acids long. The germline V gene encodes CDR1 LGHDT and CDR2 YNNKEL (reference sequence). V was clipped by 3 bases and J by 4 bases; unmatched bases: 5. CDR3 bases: TGTGCCAGCAGCCAGAGGGGACTAGTTTACGAGCAGTACTTC. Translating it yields CASSQRGLVYEQYF.

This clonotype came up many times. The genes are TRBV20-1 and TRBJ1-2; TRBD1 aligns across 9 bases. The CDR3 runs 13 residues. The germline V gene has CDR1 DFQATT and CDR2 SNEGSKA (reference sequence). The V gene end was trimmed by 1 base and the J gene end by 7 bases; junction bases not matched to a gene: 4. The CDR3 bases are TGCAGTGCTAGAGTTCACAGGGGGCTTGGCTACACCTTC. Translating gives CSARVHRGLGYTF.

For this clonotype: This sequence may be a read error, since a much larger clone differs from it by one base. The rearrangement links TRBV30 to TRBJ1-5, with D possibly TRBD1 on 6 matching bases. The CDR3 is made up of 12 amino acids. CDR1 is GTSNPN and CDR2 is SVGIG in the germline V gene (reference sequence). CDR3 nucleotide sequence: TGTGCCTGGAGTACAGGGTTGAAGCCCCGGCATTTT. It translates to CAWSTGLKPRHF.